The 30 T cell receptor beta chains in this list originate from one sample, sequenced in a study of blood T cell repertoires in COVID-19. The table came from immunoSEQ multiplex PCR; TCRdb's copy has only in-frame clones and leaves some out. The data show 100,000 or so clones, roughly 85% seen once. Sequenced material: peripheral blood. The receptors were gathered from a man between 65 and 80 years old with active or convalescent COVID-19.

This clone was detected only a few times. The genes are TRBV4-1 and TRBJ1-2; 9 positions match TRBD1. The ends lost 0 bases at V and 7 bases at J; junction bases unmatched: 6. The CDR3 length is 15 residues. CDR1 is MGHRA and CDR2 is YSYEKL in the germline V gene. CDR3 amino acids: CASSQERDRVAGYTF. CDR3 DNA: TGCGCCAGCAGCCAAGAGAGGGACAGGGTCGCTGGCTACACCTTC.

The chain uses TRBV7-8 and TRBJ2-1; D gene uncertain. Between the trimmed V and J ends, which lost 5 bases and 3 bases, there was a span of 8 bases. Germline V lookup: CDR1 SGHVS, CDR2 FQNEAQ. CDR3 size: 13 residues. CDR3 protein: CASSPSDYNEQFF. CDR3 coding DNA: TGTGCCAGCAGCCCCAGCGACTACAATGAGCAGTTCTTC. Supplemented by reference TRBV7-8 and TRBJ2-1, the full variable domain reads GAGVSQSPRYKVAKRGQDVALRCDPISGHVSLFWYQQALGQGPEFLTYFQNEAQLDKSGLPSDRFFAERPEGSVSTLKIQRTQQEDSAVYLCASSPSDYNEQFFGPGTRLTVL.

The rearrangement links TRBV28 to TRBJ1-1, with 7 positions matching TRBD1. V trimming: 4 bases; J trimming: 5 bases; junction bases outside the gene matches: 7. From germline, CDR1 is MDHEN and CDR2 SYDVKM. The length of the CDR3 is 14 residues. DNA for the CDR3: TGTGCCAGCAGTTCCTACAGGGGAAGAACTGAAGCTTTCTTT. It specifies CASSSYRGRTEAFF.

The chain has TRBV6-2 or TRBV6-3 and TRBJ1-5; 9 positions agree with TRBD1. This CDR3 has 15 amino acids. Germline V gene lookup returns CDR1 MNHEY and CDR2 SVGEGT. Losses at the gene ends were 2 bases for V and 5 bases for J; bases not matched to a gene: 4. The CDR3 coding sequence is TGTGCCAGCAGTTACGGAGGACAGGGGTATCAGCCCCAGCATTTT. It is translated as CASSYGGQGYQPQHF.

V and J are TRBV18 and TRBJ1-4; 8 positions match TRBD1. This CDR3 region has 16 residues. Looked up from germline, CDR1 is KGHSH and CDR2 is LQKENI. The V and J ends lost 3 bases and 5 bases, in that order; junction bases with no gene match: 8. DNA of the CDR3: TGTGCCAGCTCACCTTTAAGGACAGGGATAAATGAAAAACTGTTTTTT. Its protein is CASSPLRTGINEKLFF.

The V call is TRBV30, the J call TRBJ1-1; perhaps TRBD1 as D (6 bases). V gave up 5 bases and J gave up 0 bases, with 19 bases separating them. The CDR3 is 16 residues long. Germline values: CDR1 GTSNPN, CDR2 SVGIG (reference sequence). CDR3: CAWVFDRIPMNTEAFF. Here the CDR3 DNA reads TGTGCCTGGGTTTTTGACAGGATCCCCATGAACACTGAAGCTTTCTTT.

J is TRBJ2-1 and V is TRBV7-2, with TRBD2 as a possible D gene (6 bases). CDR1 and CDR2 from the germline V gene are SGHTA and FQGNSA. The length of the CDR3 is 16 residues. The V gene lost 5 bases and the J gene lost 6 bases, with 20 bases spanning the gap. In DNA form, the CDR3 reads TGTGCCAGCAGCACAGACGGGGGAAGGAGTTTCAATGAGCAGTTCTTC. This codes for CASSTDGGRSFNEQFF.

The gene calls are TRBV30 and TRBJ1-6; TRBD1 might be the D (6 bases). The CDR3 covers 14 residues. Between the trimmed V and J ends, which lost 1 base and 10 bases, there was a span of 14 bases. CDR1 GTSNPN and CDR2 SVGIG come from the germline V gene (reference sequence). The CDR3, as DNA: TGTGCCTGGAGTGGTGGAGGGAGGGGGTCACCCCTCCACTTT. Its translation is CAWSGGGRGSPLHF.

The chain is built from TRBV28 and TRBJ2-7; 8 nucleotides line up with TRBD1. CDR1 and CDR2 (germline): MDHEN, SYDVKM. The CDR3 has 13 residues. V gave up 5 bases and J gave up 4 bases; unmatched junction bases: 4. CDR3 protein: CASSPGGGYEQYF. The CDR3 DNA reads TGTGCCAGCAGTCCAGGGGGCGGGTACGAGCAGTACTTC.

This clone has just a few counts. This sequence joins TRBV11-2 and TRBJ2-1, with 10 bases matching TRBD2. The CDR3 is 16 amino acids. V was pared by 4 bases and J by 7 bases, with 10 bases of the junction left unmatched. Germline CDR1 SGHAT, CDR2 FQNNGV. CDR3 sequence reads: CASSSNSGRGPNEQFF. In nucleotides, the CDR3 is TGTGCCAGCAGCTCCAACAGCGGGAGGGGACCGAATGAGCAGTTCTTC. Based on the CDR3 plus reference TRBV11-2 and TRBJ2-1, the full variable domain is EAGVAQSPRYKIIEKRQSVAFWCNPISGHATLYWYQQILGQGPKLLIQFQNNGVVDDSQLPKDRFSAERLKGVDSTLKIQPAKLEDSAVYLCASSSNSGRGPNEQFFGPGTRLTVL.

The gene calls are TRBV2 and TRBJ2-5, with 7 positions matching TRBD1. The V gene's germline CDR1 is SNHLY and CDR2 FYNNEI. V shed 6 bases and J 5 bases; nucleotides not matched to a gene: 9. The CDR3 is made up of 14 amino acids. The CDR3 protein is CASRTTGWVETQYF. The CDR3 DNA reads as TGTGCCAGCAGAACGACAGGGTGGGTGGAGACCCAGTACTTC.

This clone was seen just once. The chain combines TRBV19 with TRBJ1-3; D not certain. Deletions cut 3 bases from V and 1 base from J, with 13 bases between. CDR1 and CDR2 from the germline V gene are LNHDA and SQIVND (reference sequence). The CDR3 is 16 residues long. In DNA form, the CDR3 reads TGTGCCAGTAGTATCAAACCGACGGGTTCTGGAAACACCATATATTTT. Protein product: CASSIKPTGSGNTIYF.

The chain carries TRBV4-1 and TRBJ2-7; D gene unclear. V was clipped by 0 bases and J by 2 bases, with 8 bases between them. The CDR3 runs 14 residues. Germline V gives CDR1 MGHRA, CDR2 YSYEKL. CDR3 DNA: TGCGCCAGCAGCCAAGACAGGTGGACCTACGAGCAGTACTTC. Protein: CASSQDRWTYEQYF.

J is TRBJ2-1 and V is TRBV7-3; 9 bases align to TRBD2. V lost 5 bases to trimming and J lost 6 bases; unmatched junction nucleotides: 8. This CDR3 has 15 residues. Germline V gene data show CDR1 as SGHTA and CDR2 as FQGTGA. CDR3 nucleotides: TGTGCCAGCAGCGCCCGAGCGGGAGGCCTCAATGAGCAGTTCTTC. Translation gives CASSARAGGLNEQFF.

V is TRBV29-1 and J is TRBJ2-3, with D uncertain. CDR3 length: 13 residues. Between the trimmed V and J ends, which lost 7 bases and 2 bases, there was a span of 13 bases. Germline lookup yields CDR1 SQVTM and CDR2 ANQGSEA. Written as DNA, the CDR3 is TGCAGCGCACTGACAACACCCACAGATACGCAGTATTTT. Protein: CSALTTPTDTQYF.

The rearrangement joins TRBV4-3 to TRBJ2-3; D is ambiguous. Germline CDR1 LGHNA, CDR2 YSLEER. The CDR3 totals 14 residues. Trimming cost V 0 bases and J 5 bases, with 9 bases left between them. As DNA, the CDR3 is TGCGCCAGCAGCCAAGAGGGCGTGGGAGATACGCAGTATTTT. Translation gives CASSQEGVGDTQYF.

DNA of the CDR3: TGTGCCAGCAGCCAAGATCGCAGGAAGGATACGCAGTATTTT. Translating gives CASSQDRRKDTQYF. The chain employs TRBV4-2 and TRBJ2-3; the D is unclear. Trimming left V 0 bases short and J 6 bases short, with 10 bases between. This CDR3 spans 14 amino acids. Germline V gene data show CDR1 as LGHNA and CDR2 as YNFKEQ.

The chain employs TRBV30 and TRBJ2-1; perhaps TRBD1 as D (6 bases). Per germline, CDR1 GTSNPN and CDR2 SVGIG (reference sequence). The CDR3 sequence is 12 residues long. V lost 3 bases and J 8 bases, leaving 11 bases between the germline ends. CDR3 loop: CAWSIRGYEQFF. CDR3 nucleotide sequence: TGTGCCTGGAGCATCAGGGGCTATGAGCAGTTCTTC. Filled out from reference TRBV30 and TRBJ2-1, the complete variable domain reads SQTIHQWPATLVQPVGSPLSLECTVEGTSNPNLYWYRQAAGRGLQLLFYSVGIGQISSEVPQNLSASRPQDRQFILSSKKLLLSDSGFYLCAWSIRGYEQFFGPGTRLTVL.

The CDR3 DNA reads TGTGCCAGCAGCCTCACCGGGACAGGGTACGAGCAGTACTTC. Translated: CASSLTGTGYEQYF. This sequence joins TRBV3-1 (or the pseudogene TRBV3-2) and TRBJ2-7; 9 bases are a match to TRBD1. There are 14 residues in the CDR3. The germline V gene has CDR1 LGHDT and CDR2 YNNKEL (reference sequence). Germline trimming cut 4 bases from V and 4 bases from J; bases unmatched to any gene: 5.

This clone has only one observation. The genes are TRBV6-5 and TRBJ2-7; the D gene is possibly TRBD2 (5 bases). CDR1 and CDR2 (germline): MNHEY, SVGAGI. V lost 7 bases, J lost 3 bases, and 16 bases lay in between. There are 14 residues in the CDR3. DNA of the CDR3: TGTGCCAGCACCTCACTTCGGGGTGACTACGAGCAGTACTTC. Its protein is CASTSLRGDYEQYF.

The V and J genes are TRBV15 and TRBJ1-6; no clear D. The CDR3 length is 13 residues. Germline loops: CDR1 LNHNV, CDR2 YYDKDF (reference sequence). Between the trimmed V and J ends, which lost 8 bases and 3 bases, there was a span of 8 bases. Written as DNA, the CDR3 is TGTGCCACCGTACACAACTATAATTCACCCCTCCACTTT. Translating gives CATVHNYNSPLHF.

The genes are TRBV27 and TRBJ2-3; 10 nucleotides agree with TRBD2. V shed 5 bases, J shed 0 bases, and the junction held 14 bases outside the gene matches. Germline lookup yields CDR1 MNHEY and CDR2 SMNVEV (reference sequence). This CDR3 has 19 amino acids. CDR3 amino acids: CASSQDPGTSDPSTDTQYF. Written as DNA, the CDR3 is TGTGCCAGCAGTCAAGACCCCGGGACTAGCGATCCTAGCACAGATACGCAGTATTTT.

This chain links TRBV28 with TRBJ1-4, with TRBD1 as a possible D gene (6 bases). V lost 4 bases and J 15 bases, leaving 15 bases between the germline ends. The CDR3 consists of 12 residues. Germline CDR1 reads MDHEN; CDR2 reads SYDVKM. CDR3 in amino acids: CASSWGGASLFF. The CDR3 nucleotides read TGTGCCAGCAGTTGGGGGGGGGCTTCTTTGTTTTTT.

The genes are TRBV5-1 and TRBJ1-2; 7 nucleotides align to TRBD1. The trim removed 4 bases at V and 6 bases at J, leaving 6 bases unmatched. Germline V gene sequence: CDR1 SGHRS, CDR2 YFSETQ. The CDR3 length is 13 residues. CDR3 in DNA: TGCGCCAGCAGCCGGGACAGTACCGATGGCTACACCTTC. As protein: CASSRDSTDGYTF. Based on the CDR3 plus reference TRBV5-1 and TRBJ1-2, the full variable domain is KAGVTQTPRYLIKTRGQQVTLSCSPISGHRSVSWYQQTPGQGLQFLFEYFSETQRNKGNFPGRFSGRQFSNSRSEMNVSTLELGDSALYLCASSRDSTDGYTFGSGTRLTVV.

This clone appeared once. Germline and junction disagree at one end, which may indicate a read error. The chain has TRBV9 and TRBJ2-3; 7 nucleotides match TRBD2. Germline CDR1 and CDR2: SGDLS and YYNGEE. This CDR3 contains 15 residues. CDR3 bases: TGTGCCAGCAGCGTTAGCGGGTCGAGTAGAGATGCGCAGTATTTT. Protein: CASSVSGSSRDAQYF.

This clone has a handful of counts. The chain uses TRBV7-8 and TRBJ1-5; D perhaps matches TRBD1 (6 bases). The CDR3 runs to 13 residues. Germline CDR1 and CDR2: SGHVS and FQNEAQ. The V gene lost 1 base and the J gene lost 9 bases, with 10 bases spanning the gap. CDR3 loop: CASSLEGVRPQHF. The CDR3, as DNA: TGTGCCAGCAGCTTAGAGGGGGTTCGGCCCCAGCATTTT. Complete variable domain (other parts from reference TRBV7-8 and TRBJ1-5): GAGVSQSPRYKVAKRGQDVALRCDPISGHVSLFWYQQALGQGPEFLTYFQNEAQLDKSGLPSDRFFAERPEGSVSTLKIQRTQQEDSAVYLCASSLEGVRPQHFGDGTRLSIL.

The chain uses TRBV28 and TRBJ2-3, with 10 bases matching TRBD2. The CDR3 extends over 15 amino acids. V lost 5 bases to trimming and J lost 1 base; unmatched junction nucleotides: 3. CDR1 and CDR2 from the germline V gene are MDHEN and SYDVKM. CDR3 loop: CASSRAGGGTDTQYF. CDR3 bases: TGTGCCAGCAGTCGAGCGGGGGGGGGCACAGATACGCAGTATTTT.

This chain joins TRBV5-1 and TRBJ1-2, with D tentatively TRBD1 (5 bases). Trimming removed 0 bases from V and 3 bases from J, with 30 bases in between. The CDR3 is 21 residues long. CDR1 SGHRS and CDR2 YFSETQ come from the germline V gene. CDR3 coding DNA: TGCGCCAGCAGCTTGGGGGGACTAGCAGGGTTAGACTCCGACGGGGACTATGGCTACACCTTC. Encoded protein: CASSLGGLAGLDSDGDYGYTF. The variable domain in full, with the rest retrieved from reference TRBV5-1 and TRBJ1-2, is KAGVTQTPRYLIKTRGQQVTLSCSPISGHRSVSWYQQTPGQGLQFLFEYFSETQRNKGNFPGRFSGRQFSNSRSEMNVSTLELGDSALYLCASSLGGLAGLDSDGDYGYTFGSGTRLTVV.

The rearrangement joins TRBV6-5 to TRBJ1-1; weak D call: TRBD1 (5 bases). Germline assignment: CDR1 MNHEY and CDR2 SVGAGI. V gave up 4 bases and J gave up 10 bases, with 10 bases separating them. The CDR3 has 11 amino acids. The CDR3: CASSSLRGAFF. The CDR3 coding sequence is TGTGCCAGCAGTTCCTTAAGGGGAGCTTTCTTT.

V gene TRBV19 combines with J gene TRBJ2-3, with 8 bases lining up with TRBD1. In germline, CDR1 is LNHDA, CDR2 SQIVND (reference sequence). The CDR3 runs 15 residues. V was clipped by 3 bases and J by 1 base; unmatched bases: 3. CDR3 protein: CASSIQGQGTDTQYF. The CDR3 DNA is TGTGCCAGTAGTATCCAGGGACAGGGCACAGATACGCAGTATTTT.